This TCR beta chain was found in a study of human T cells and chemical hapten exposure. Time point noted: pre-sensitization, week 0. The treatment is: therapeutic diphenylcyclopropenone sensitization with weekly scalp DPC. Before extraction, the whole blood was not fractionated, and total RNA was taken from it. TCRdb ran MiXCR on the RACE reads and lists one entry per CDR3 protein. The sample lists more than 250,000 distinct CDR3 sequences; almost 8% were seen once. This clonotype appeared a few times. V lost 8 bases and J lost 0, with 10 bases in between. The germline gives CDR1 MNHEY, CDR2 SMNVEV (reference sequence). CDR3 length equals 13 residues.

The genes are TRBV27 and TRBJ1-1; D not certain. This receptor was obtained from a man younger than 35 with alopecia areata. Some clones in this sample may be carry-over from other donors' samples. Sample: whole blood, taken in connection with sensitization to the hapten diphenylcyclopropenone (DPC). CDR3 DNA sequence: TGTGCCAGCGGTCCCTTAATGAACACTGAAGCTTTCTTT. This translates into CASGPLMNTEAFF.